Sequencing of this T cell receptor (beta chain) was carried out in a study of shared clonotypes between healthy human individuals. Study in general: Serving as donors were two women and three men, whose ages spanned 18 to 49.

All donors qualified as healthy HIV-negative adults and had experienced no recent acute infections or vaccinations. The donors were all Caucasian adults (living in Nashville, Tennessee). The trim removed 5 bases at V and 1 base at J, leaving 4 bases unmatched. The CDR3 loop spans 15 amino acids. Germline V gene lookup returns CDR1 SGHTA and CDR2 FQGTGA. It was on ten immunoSEQ deep assay plates that unsorted PBMC DNA was sequenced. Libraries were prepared by immunoSEQ multiplex PCR; TCRdb keeps only in-frame clonotypes and omits some of them. The sample gives roughly 500,000 clones, 79% of which show up once; 10% to 15% is in the top ten.

The source material was PBMCs. The TCR originated in a woman aged 40 to 50 in good health. Some clones in this sample may be carry-over from other donors' samples. The chain links TRBV7-3 to TRBJ2-1, with TRBD2 identical over 8 bases. The DNA for the CDR3 is TGTGCCAGCAGCATCATAGCGGGATCCTACAATGAGCAGTTCTTC. Translating gives CASSIIAGSYNEQFF.